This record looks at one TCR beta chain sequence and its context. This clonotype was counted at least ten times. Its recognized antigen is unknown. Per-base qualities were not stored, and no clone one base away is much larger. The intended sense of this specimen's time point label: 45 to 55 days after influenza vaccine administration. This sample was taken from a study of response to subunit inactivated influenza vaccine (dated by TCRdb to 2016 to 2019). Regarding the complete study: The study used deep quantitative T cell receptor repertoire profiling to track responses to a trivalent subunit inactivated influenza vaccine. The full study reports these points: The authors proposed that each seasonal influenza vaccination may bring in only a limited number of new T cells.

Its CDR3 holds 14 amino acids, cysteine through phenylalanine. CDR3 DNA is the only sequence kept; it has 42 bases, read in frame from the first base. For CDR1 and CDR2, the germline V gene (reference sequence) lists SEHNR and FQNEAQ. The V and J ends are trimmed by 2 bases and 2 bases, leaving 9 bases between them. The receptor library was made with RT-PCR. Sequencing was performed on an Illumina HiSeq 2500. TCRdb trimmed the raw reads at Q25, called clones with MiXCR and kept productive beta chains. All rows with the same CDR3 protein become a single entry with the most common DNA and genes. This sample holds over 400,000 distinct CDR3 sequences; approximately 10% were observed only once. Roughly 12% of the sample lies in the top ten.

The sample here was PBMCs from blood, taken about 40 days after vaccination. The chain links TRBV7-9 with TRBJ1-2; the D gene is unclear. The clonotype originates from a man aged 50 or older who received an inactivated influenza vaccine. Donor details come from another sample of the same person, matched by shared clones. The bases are TGTGCCAGCAGCTTAAACCCACGGAACTATGGCTACACCTTC. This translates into CASSLNPRNYGYTF.